There are a few counts of the clone carrying this T cell receptor beta chain. This entry is derived from a study of T-cell reconstitution after alpha-beta-depleted transplantation in children. Germline V gene data show CDR1 as SEHNR and CDR2 as FQNEAQ (reference sequence). CDR3 size: 17 residues. J was trimmed by 5 bases and V by 5 bases; bases with no gene match: 12. The authors prepared the TCRbeta library with unique molecular identifiers. TCRdb used MiXCR to reprocess the PCR reads, holding one entry per CDR3 protein. The repertoire holds about 610,000 distinct CDR3 sequences, with over 9.5% as singletons.

The source is a human donor who donated a stem cell graft to a child with acute myeloid leukemia. The chain couples TRBV7-9 to TRBJ2-1; TRBD2 aligns across 10 bases. The specimen was PBMCs from the stem cell graft donor, collected from the stem cell graft. CDR3 DNA sequence: TGTGCCAGCAGCCTCCGCTCACTAGCGGGGTGGGACAATGAGCAGTTCTTC. Translation gives CASSLRSLAGWDNEQFF.